This T cell receptor beta chain was documented in a study of shared clonotypes between healthy human individuals. Study-wide findings and caveats: The authors sampled blood alone, and tissue repertoires likely differ. The small donor group covered limited genetic and exposure diversity. Clonotype sharing across a few donors was observed for about 4.8% of naive CD4 clonotypes.

Measured with immunoSEQ multiplex PCR; TCRdb has only the in-frame clones, and not every one. Altogether 1.6 million or so clones are present, about 98.5% being singletons, with the ten largest covering about 0.35%. The length of the CDR3 is 16 residues. Germline-derived CDR1 and CDR2 are SGHNT and YENEEA. The trim removed 2 bases at V and 4 bases at J, leaving 5 bases unmatched. As to this clone: Its antigen is not known.

The specimen was naive CD4+ T cells sorted from blood. Regarding subset: CD45RA+ positively selected. The genes are TRBV11-3 and TRBJ2-2; 9 positions match TRBD2. This TCR was recovered from a man aged 30 to 39 in good health. The DNA for the CDR3 is TGTGCCAGCAGCTTATTCCTAGCGGGAATCACCGGGGAGCTGTTTTTT. The encoded protein is CASSLFLAGITGELFF.